This T cell receptor beta chain comes out of a study of blood T cell repertoires in COVID-19. About the research overall: Sites in the United States, Italy and Spain provided acute and convalescent COVID-19 samples. PBMCs, B-cell-depleted T cells, or T cells provided the cDNA or gDNA that made up the material.

From germline, CDR1 is KGHDR and CDR2 SFDVKD. The CDR3 loop spans 15 amino acids. On this clone itself: One end of the junction is discordant with germline, which a read error may explain.

Source study methods: Quantification of nucleated cells was approximated via reference gene primer amplification. The repertoire was sequenced with immunoSEQ multiplex PCR; TCRdb's copy has only in-frame clones and lacks some. Clonal size and the V and J genes are those of that table, whereas D and trimming came from the DNA. This table has some 180,000 clones, more than 80% appearing once. The sequence was collected from a woman in her sixties or seventies with acute or convalescent COVID-19. Source material: peripheral blood. The rearrangement joins TRBV24-1 to TRBJ2-5; 10 bases agree with TRBD2. The CDR3 protein is CATGEILAGQETQYF. For the CDR3, the DNA is TGTGCCACCGGTGAGATACTAGCGGGACAAGAGACCCAGTACTTC.